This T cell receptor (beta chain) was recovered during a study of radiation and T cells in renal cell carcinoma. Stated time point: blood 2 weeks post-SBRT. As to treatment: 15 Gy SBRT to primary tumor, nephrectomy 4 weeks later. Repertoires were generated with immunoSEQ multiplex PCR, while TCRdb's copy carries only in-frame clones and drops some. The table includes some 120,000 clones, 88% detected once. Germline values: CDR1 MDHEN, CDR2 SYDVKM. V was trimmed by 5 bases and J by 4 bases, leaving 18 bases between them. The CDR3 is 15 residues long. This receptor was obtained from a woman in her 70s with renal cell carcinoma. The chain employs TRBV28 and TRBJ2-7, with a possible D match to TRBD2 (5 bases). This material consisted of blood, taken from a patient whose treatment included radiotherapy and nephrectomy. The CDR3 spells CASSPSGLSEYEQYF. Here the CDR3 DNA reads TGTGCCAGCAGTCCCAGCGGCCTATCCGAGTACGAGCAGTACTTC.